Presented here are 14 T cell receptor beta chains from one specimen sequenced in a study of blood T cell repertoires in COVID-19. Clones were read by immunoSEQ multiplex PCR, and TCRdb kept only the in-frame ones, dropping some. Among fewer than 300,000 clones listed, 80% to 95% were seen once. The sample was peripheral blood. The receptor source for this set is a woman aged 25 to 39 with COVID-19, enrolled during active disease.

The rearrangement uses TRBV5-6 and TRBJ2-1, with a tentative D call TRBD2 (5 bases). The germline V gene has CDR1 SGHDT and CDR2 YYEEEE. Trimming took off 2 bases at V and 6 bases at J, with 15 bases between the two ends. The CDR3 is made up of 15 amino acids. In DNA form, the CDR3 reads TGTGCCAGCAGCTTCGGACTCCCCACCTCCAATGAGCAGTTCTTC. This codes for CASSFGLPTSNEQFF.

CDR3 loop: CASSIEAGPGTEAFF. The CDR3 DNA reads as TGTGCCAGTAGTATAGAAGCAGGGCCAGGAACTGAAGCTTTCTTT. The chain recombines TRBV19 with TRBJ1-1, with a tentative D call TRBD1 (5 bases). This CDR3 is built from 15 residues. Germline CDR1 reads LNHDA; CDR2 reads SQIVND (reference sequence). Trimming shortened V by 0 bases and J by 5 bases, and 13 bases separated the two germline ends.

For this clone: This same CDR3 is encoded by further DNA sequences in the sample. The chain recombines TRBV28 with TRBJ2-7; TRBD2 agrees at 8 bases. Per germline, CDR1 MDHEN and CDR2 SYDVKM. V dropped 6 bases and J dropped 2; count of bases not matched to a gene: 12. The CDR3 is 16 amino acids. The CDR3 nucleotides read TGTGCCAGCAGCTTCCACTTAGCGGGACTTACCTACGAGCAGTACTTC. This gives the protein CASSFHLAGLTYEQYF.

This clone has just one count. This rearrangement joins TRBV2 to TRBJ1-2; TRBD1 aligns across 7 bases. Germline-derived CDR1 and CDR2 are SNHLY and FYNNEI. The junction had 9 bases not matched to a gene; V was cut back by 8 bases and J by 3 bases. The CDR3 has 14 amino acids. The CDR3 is CASETTGNDYGYTF. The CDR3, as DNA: TGTGCCAGCGAAACGACAGGGAATGACTATGGCTACACCTTC.

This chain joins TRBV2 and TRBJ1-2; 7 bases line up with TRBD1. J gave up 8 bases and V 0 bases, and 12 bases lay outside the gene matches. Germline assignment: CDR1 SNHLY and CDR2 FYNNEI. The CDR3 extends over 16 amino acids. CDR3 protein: CASSEAGGQDARGYTF. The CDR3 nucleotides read TGTGCCAGCAGTGAAGCAGGAGGACAGGACGCGCGGGGCTACACCTTC. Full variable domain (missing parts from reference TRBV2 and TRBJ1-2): EPEVTQTPSHQVTQMGQEVILRCVPISNHLYFYWYRQILGQKVEFLVSFYNNEISEKSEIFDDQFSVERPDGSNFTLKIRSTKLEDSAMYFCASSEAGGQDARGYTFGSGTRLTVV.

The chain's CDR3 is CAWSVRSSGVTYNEQFF. CDR3 DNA sequence: TGTGCCTGGAGTGTACGGTCTAGCGGTGTTACCTACAATGAGCAGTTCTTC. The rearrangement uses TRBV30 and TRBJ2-1, with 7 bases fitting TRBD2. This CDR3 region has 17 residues. J gave up 2 bases and V 0 bases, and 10 bases lay outside the gene matches. Germline V gives CDR1 GTSNPN, CDR2 SVGIG (reference sequence).

The CDR3: CASSPPVRFGNTIYF. The DNA of the CDR3 is TGTGCCAGCAGCCCCCCAGTCAGGTTCGGAAACACCATATATTTT. The chain couples TRBV7-9 to TRBJ1-3, with D hard to call. Germline lookup yields CDR1 SEHNR and CDR2 FQNEAQ (reference sequence). V lost 5 bases and J lost 4, with 15 bases in between. The CDR3 totals 15 residues.

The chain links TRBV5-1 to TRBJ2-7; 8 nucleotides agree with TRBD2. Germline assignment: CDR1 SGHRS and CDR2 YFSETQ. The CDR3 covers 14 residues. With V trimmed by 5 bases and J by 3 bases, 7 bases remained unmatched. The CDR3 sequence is CASSAQRENYEQYF. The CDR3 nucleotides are TGCGCCAGCAGTGCCCAGCGGGAGAACTACGAGCAGTACTTC.

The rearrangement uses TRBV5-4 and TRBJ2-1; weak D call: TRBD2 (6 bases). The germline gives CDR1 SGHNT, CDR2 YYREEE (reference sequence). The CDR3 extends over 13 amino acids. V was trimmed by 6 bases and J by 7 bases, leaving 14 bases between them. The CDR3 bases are TGTGCCAGCAACAAACTAGCAGGTAATGAGCAGTTCTTC. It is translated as CASNKLAGNEQFF.

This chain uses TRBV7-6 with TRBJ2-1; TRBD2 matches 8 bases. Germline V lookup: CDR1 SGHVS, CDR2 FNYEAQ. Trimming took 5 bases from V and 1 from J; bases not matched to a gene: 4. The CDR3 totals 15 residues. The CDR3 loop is CASSPAGGSYNEQFF. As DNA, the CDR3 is TGTGCCAGCAGCCCGGCGGGAGGATCCTACAATGAGCAGTTCTTC.

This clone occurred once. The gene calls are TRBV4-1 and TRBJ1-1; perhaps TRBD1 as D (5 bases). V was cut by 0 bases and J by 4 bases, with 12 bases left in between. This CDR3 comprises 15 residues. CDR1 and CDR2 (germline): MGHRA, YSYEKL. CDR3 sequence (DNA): TGCGCCAGCAGCCAAGATCAGGGAGGGGCCACTGAAGCTTTCTTT. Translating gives CASSQDQGGATEAFF.

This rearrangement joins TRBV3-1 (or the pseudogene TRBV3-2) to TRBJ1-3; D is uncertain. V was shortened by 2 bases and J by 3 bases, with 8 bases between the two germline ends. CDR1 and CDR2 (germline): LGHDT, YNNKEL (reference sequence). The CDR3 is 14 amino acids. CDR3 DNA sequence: TGTGCCAGCAGCCAACTCGGGAGTGGAAACACCATATATTTT. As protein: CASSQLGSGNTIYF.

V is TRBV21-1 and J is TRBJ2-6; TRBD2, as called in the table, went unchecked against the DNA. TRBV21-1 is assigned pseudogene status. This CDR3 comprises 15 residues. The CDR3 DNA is TGTGCCAGCACCGTTCTTCTCTCTGGGGCCAACGTCCTGACTTTC. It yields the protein CASTVLLSGANVLTF.

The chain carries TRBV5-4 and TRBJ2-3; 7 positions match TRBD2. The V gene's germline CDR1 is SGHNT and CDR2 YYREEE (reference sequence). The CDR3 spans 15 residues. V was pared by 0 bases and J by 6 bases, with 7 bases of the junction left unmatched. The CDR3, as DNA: TGTGCCAGCAGCTTGGATGGCGGGAGAGTCGATACGCAGTATTTT. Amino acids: CASSLDGGRVDTQYF.